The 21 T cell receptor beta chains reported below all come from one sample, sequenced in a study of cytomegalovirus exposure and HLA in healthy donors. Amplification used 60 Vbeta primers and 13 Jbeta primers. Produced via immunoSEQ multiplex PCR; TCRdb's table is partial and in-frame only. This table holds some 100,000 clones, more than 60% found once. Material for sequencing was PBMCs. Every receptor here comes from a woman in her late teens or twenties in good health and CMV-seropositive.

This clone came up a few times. The CDR3 spells CASSLHLDSSNYGYTF. The CDR3 bases are TGTGCCAGCAGTTTACACCTGGACAGCTCTAACTATGGCTACACCTTC. This chain connects TRBV28 to TRBJ1-2; D is perhaps TRBD1 (6 bases). The germline V gene encodes CDR1 MDHEN and CDR2 SYDVKM. CDR3 length: 16 residues. Trimming shortened V by 2 bases and J by 0 bases, and 13 bases separated the two germline ends.

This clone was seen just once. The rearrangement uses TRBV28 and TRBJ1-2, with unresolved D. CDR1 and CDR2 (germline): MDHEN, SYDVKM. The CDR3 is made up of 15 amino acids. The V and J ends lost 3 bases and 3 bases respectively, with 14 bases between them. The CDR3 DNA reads TGTGCCAGCAGTTTGGGAGGAATGAAGGACTATGGCTACACCTTC. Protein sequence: CASSLGGMKDYGYTF.

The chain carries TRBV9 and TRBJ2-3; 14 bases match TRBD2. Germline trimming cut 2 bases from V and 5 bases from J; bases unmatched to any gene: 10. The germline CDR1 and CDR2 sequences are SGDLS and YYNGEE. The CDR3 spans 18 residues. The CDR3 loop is CASSVSTGTSGRIDTQYF. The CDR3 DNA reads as TGTGCCAGCAGCGTTTCTACCGGGACTAGCGGGAGAATAGATACGCAGTATTTT.

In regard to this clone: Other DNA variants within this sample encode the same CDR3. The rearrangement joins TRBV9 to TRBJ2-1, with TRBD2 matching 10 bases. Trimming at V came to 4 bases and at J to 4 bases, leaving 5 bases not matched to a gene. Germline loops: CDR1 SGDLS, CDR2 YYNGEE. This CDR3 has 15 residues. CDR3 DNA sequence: TGTGCCAGCAGCCTCTCTAGCGGGAGTTACAATGAGCAGTTCTTC. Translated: CASSLSSGSYNEQFF.

CDR3 sequence (DNA): TGTGCCAGTAAGGAGACTTACAACTCCTACGAGCAGTACTTC. Residues: CASKETYNSYEQYF. The chain links TRBV7-3 to TRBJ2-7; D not certain. The CDR3 totals 14 residues. The germline gives CDR1 SGHTA, CDR2 FQGTGA. Trimming left V 9 bases short and J 0 bases short, with 15 bases between.

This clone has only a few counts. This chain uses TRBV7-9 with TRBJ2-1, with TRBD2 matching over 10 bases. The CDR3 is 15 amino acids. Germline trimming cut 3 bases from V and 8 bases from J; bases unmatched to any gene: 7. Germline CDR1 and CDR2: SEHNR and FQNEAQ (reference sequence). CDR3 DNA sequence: TGTGCCAGCAGCTTCGTTAGCGGGGGGTTTGATGAGCAGTTCTTC. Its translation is CASSFVSGGFDEQFF.

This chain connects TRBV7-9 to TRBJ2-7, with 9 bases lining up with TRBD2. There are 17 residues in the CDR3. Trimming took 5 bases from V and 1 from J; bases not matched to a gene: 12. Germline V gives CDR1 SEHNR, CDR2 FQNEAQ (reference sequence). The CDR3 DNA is TGTGCCAGCAGCGGACTAGGGTTTAGCGGGGGATCCTACGAGCAGTACTTC. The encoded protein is CASSGLGFSGGSYEQYF.

The CDR3 region has the DNA TGTGCCAGCAGGCACCGACTAGCGGGAGGAATAGGCGAGCAGTACTTC. Translating it yields CASRHRLAGGIGEQYF. The chain has TRBV28 and TRBJ2-7; TRBD2 aligns across 13 bases. The CDR3 is 16 amino acids. Germline trimming cut 6 bases from V and 6 bases from J; bases unmatched to any gene: 11. CDR1 and CDR2 (germline): MDHEN, SYDVKM.

The CDR3 sequence is CASSQLAGEKLFF. CDR3 nucleotides: TGTGCCAGCAGCCAACTCGCAGGGGAAAAACTGTTTTTT. The chain is built from TRBV7-2 and TRBJ1-4; a weak D match, TRBD1 (5 bases). The CDR3 extends over 13 amino acids. V shed 5 bases and J shed 8 bases, with 12 bases lying between them. Germline V CDR1 and CDR2: SGHTA, FQGNSA.

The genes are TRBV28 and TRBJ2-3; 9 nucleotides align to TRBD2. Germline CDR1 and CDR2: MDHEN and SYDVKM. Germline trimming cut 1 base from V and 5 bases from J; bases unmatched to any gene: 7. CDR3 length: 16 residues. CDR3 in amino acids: CASSLLAGGWEDTQYF. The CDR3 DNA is TGTGCCAGCAGTTTATTGGCGGGAGGGTGGGAAGATACGCAGTATTTT.

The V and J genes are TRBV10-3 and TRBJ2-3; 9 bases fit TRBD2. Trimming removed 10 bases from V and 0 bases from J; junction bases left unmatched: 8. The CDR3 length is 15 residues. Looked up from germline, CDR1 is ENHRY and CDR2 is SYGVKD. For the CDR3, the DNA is TGTGCCACCGAGGGACTAGCTGGTAGCACAGATACGCAGTATTTT. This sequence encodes CATEGLAGSTDTQYF.

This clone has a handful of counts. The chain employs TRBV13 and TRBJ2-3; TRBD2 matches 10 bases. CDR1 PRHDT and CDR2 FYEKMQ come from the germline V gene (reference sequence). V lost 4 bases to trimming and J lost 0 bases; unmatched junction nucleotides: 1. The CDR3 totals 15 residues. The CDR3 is CASSSLAGSTDTQYF. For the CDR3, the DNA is TGTGCCAGCAGCTCACTAGCGGGAAGCACAGATACGCAGTATTTT.

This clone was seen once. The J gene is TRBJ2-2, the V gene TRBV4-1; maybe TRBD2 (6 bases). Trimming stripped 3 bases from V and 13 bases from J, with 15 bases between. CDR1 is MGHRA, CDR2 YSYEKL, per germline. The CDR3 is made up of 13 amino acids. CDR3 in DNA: TGCGCCAGCAGCCACCCCGGGAGCCCAGGGCTGTTTTTT. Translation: CASSHPGSPGLFF.

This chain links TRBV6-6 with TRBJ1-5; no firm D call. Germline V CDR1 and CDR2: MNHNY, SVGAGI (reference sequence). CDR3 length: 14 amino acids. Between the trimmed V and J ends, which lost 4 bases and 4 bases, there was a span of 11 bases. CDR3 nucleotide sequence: TGTGCCAGCAGTTCCCCCCAGAGGAATCAGCCCCAGCATTTT. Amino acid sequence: CASSSPQRNQPQHF.

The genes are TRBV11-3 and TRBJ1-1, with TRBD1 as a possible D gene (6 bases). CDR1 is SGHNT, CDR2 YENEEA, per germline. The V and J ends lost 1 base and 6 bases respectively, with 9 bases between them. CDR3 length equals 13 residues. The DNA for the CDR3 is TGTGCCAGCAGCTTAGGGGGGCGCGCTGAAGCTTTCTTT. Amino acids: CASSLGGRAEAFF.

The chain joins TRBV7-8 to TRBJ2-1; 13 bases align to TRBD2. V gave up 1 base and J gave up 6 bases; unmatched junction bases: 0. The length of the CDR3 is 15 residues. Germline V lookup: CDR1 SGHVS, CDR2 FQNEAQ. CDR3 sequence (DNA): TGTGCCAGCAGCTTAGGGACTAGCGGGAGCAATGAGCAGTTCTTC. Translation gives CASSLGTSGSNEQFF.

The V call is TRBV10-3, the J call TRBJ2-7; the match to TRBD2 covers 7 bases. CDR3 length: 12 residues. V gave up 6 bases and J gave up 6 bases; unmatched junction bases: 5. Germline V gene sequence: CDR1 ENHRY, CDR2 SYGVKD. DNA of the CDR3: TGTGCCATCAGAGTAGCGGGCGGCGAGCAGTACTTC. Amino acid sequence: CAIRVAGGEQYF.

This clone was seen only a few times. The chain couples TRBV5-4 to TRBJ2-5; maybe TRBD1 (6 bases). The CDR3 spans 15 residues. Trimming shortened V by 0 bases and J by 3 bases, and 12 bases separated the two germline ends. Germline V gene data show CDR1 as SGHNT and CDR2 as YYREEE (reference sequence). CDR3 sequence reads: CASSLVRGIEETQYF. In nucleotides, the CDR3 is TGTGCCAGCAGCTTGGTCAGGGGTATTGAAGAGACCCAGTACTTC.

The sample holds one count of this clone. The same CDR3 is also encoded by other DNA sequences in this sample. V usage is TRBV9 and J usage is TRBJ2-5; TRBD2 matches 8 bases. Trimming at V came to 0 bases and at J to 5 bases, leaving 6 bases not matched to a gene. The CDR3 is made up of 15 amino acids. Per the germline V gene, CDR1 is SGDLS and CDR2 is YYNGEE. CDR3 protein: CASSVDSGRGETQYF. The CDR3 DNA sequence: TGTGCCAGCAGCGTAGACAGCGGGAGAGGCGAGACCCAGTACTTC.

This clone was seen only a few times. The CDR3 DNA sequence: TGTGCCATCAGTGAGTCGACAGGGAAGGAGGACTATGGCTACACCTTC. Amino acid sequence: CAISESTGKEDYGYTF. The chain is built from TRBV10-3 and TRBJ1-2; 7 bases agree with TRBD1. Germline V lookup: CDR1 ENHRY, CDR2 SYGVKD. There are 16 residues in the CDR3. Germline trimming cut 0 bases from V and 3 bases from J; bases unmatched to any gene: 7.

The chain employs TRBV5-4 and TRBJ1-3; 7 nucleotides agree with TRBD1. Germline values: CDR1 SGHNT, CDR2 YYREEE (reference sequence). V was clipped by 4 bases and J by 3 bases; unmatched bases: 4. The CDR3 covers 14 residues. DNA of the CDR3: TGTGCCAGCAGCAGGGGACAGAGTGGAAACACCATATATTTT. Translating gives CASSRGQSGNTIYF. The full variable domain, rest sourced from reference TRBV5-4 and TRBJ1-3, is ETGVTQSPTHLIKTRGQQVTLRCSSQSGHNTVSWYQQALGQGPQFIFQYYREEENGRGNFPPRFSGLQFPNYSSELNVNALELDDSALYLCASSRGQSGNTIYFGEGSWLTVV.